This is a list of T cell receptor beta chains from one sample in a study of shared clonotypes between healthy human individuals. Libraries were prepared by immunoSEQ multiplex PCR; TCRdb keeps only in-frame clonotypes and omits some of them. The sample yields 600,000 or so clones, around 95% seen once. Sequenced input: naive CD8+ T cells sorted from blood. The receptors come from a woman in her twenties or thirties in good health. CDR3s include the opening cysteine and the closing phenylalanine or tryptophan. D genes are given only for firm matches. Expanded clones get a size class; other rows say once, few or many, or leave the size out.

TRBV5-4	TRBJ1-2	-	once	CASSPPLVFEGYTF	TGTGCCAGCAGCCCTCCCCTTGTCTTCGAGGGCTACACCTTC
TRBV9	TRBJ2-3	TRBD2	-	CASSSFLAATDTQYF	TGTGCCAGCAGCTCCTTTCTAGCGGCCACAGATACGCAGTATTTT
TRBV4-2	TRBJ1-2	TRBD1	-	CASSQEETGAYDGYTF	TGTGCCAGCAGCCAAGAGGAAACAGGGGCTTACGATGGCTACACCTTC
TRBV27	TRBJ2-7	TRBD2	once	CASSFEAGRHVYEQYF	TGTGCCAGCAGTTTCGAAGCGGGAAGGCACGTATACGAGCAGTACTTC
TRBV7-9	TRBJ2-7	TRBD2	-	CASSLGLAGTYEQYF	TGTGCCAGCAGCTTAGGACTAGCGGGAACCTACGAGCAGTACTTC
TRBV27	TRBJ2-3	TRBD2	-	CASSLSSGDLVSQYF	TGTGCCAGCAGTTTATCTAGCGGGGATTTGGTTTCGCAGTATTTT
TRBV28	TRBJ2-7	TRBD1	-	CASSSGKGTGAYEQYF	TGTGCCAGCAGTTCCGGTAAGGGGACAGGGGCTTACGAGCAGTACTTC
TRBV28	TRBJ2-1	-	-	CASSLYSDYNEQFF	TGTGCCAGCAGTTTATACTCAGACTACAATGAGCAGTTCTTC
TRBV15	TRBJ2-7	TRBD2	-	CATSPGGELEQYF	TGTGCCACCAGCCCGGGGGGGGAATTGGAGCAGTACTTC
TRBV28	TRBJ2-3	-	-	CASSFRALTDTQYF	TGTGCCAGCAGTTTCAGAGCGTTGACAGATACGCAGTATTTT
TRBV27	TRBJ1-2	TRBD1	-	CASSSDRVGYTF	TGTGCCAGCAGTTCGGACAGGGTTGGCTACACCTTC
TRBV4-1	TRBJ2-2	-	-	CASSQDWTYTGELFF	TGCGCCAGCAGCCAAGATTGGACTTACACCGGGGAGCTGTTTTTT
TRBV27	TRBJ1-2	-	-	CASSLSGAGEFYGYTF	TGTGCCAGCAGTTTATCGGGGGCAGGGGAGTTCTATGGCTACACCTTC
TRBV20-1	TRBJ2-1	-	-	CSAWSVNEQFF	TGCAGTGCTTGGAGCGTTAATGAGCAGTTCTTC
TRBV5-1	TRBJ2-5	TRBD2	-	CASRLAGARETQYF	TGCGCCAGCAGGCTAGCGGGAGCCAGAGAGACCCAGTACTTC
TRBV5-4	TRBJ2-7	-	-	CASSLPGTDYEQYF	TGTGCCAGCAGCTTACCCGGGACGGATTACGAGCAGTACTTC
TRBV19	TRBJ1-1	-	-	CASGTSEGVTEAFF	TGTGCCAGTGGGACATCCGAAGGGGTCACTGAAGCTTTCTTT
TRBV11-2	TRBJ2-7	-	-	CASSLDSVGFSSYEQYF	TGTGCCAGCAGCTTAGATTCGGTGGGTTTCTCATCCTACGAGCAGTACTTC
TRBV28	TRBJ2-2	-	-	CASQAGTPNTGELFF	TGTGCCAGCCAAGCCGGGACTCCGAACACCGGGGAGCTGTTTTTT
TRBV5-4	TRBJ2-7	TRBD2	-	CASSQTGLAGGRSSYEQYF	TGTGCCAGCAGCCAAACCGGACTAGCGGGAGGCCGAAGCTCCTACGAGCAGTACTTC
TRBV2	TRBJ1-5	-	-	CASSEEGAPIQPQHF	TGTGCCAGCAGTGAAGAAGGGGCCCCAATTCAGCCCCAGCATTTT
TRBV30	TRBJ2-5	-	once	CAWSANRVETQYF	TGTGCCTGGAGTGCAAACAGGGTTGAGACCCAGTACTTC
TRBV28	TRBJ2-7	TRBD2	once	CASSSTSGRAPAYEQYF	TGTGCCAGCAGTTCGACTAGCGGGAGGGCCCCCGCCTACGAGCAGTACTTC
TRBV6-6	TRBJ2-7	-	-	CASSPGGLGYEQYF	TGTGCCAGCAGCCCCGGGGGCCTAGGATACGAGCAGTACTTC
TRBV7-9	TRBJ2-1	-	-	CASSLALGEGYNEQFF	TGTGCCAGCAGCTTAGCGCTGGGGGAAGGTTACAATGAGCAGTTCTTC
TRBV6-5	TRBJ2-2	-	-	CASTLGAGTGELFF	TGTGCCAGCACCCTAGGGGCGGGCACCGGGGAGCTGTTTTTT
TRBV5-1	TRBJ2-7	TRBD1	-	CASRGQGNHEQYF	TGCGCCAGCAGGGGACAGGGAAACCACGAGCAGTACTTC
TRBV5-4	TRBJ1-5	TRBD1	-	CASSTWTGQRNQPQHF	TGTGCCAGCAGCACCTGGACAGGGCAGAGGAATCAGCCCCAGCATTTT
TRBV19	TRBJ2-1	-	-	CASSAGLGYNEQFF	TGTGCCAGTAGTGCTGGGTTAGGCTACAATGAGCAGTTCTTC